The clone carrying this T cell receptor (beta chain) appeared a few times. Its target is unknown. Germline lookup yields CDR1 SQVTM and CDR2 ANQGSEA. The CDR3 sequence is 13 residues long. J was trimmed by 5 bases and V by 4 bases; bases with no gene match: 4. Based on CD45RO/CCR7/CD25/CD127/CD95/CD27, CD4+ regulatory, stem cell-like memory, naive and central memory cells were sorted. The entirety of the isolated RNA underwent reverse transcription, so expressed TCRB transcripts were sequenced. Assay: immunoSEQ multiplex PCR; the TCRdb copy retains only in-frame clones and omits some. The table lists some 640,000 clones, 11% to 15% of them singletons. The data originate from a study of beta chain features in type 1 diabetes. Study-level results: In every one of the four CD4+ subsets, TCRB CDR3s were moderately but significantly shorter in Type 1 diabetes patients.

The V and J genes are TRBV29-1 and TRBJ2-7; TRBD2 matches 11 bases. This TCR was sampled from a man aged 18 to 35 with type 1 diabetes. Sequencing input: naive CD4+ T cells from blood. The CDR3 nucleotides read TGCAGCGTTGTTGGTAGCGGGAGGGACGAGCAGTACTTC. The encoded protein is CSVVGSGRDEQYF.